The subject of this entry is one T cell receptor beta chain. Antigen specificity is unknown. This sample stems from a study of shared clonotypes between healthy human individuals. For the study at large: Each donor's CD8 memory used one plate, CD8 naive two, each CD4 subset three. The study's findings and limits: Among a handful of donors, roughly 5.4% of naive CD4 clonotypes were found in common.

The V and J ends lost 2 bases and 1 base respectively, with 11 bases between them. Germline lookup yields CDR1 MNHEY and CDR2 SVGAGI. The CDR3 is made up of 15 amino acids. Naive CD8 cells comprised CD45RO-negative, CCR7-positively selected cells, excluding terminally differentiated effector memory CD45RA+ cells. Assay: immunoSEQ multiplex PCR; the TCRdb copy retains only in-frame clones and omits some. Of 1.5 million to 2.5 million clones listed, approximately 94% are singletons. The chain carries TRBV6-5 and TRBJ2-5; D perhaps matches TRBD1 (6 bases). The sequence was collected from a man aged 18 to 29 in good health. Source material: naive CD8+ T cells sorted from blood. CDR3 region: CASSYGQRVQETQYF. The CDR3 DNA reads TGTGCCAGCAGTTACGGACAGCGAGTCCAAGAGACCCAGTACTTC.